This T cell receptor beta chain was sequenced for a study of T cell responses to AZD1222 COVID-19 vaccine. This clone was detected once. Its target is not known. The germline V gene has CDR1 MNHEY and CDR2 SVGEGT. V lost 5 bases and J 0 bases, leaving 11 bases between the germline ends. The CDR3 is 15 residues long. The repertoire was sequenced with immunoSEQ multiplex PCR; TCRdb's copy has only in-frame clones and lacks some. The sample consists of more than 150,000 clones, roughly nine tenths of them appearing once. Broader study findings: Reports indicate that nearly half of spike-specific TCRs are directed at unmutated variant regions.

The origin of this receptor is an adult who had recovered from COVID-19. Sample: peripheral blood, taken after recovery from COVID-19. This rearrangement joins TRBV6-2 or TRBV6-3 to TRBJ1-5, with D perhaps TRBD1 (5 bases). The CDR3 bases are TGTGCCAGCAGTACCCGACAGAATAGCAATCAGCCCCAGCATTTT. Its protein product is CASSTRQNSNQPQHF.